This T cell receptor beta chain appears in the sequencing data of a study of T cell responses to AZD1222 COVID-19 vaccine. As concerns this clone: Its antigen is undetermined.

Overall study findings and caveats: Sampling captured repertoires only after the peak T cell response. White British donors predominated, females outnumbered males, and clonal diversity was possibly underestimated. Baseline serology detected seropositivity in only six or seven AZD1222 recipients.

The method was immunoSEQ multiplex PCR; TCRdb's version includes in-frame clones alone and lacks a portion of them. Here the sample spans about 140,000 clones, approximately 93% being singletons. The J segment lost 7 bases and the V segment lost 0 bases, leaving 7 bases of the junction unmatched. CDR3 size: 18 residues. The V gene's germline CDR1 is SGHRS and CDR2 YFSETQ. Sequenced here: peripheral blood, sampled on day 0 of MenACWY control vaccination. The receptor was derived from an adult in good health. J is TRBJ2-1 and V is TRBV5-1; the match to TRBD2 covers 16 bases. This chain's CDR3 is CASSLVGTSGRAGNEQFF. CDR3 nucleotide sequence: TGCGCCAGCAGCTTGGTTGGGACTAGCGGGAGGGCCGGAAATGAGCAGTTCTTC.